This is a list of T cell receptor beta chains from one sample in a study of regulatory T cells. This table comes from immunoSEQ multiplex PCR, and its TCRdb copy is limited to in-frame clones, with some not included. The repertoire holds under 45,000 clones, with approximately 89% as singletons. Sequencing was performed on conventional CD4+ T cells sorted from blood. These TCRs come from a person aged 18 to 35 with CD3G deficiency. CDR3s include the opening cysteine and the closing phenylalanine or tryptophan. D genes are given only for firm matches. Size is omitted from some rows. Given values are once, few, many or a class for expanded clones.

v_call,d_call,j_call,clone_size,cdr3_aa,cdr3_nt
TRBV5-1,-,TRBJ2-5,once,CASSFGAGQETQYF,TGCGCCAGCAGCTTCGGGGCAGGCCAAGAGACCCAGTACTTC
TRBV6-1,-,TRBJ2-1,-,CASSEGSWFYNEQFF,TGTGCCAGCAGTGAGGGCAGCTGGTTCTACAATGAGCAGTTCTTC
TRBV30,TRBD1,TRBJ1-1,-,CAWSPDRDTEAFF,TGTGCCTGGAGCCCTGACAGGGACACTGAAGCTTTCTTT
TRBV28,-,TRBJ2-7,once,CASSVGLSYEQYF,TGTGCCAGCAGTGTGGGCCTATCCTACGAGCAGTACTTC
TRBV11-2,TRBD2,TRBJ2-1,-,CASSRGGEQFF,TGTGCCAGCAGCCGGGGGGGTGAGCAGTTCTTC
TRBV6-1,TRBD2,TRBJ2-6,-,CASRAGGSGANVLTF,TGTGCCAGCCGGGCCGGGGGGTCTGGGGCCAACGTCCTGACTTTC
TRBV27,-,TRBJ1-1,-,CASSPGDTRNTEAFF,TGTGCCAGCAGTCCGGGGGACACCAGGAACACTGAAGCTTTCTTT
TRBV28,-,TRBJ2-7,-,CASRRTALAEQYF,TGTGCCAGCAGAAGGACGGCCTTGGCCGAGCAGTACTTC
TRBV4-3,TRBD1,TRBJ2-7,-,CASSPRQGAGYEQYF,TGCGCCAGCAGCCCTCGACAGGGAGCTGGCTACGAGCAGTACTTC
TRBV7-9,-,TRBJ2-5,-,CASSLEDRTQYF,TGTGCCAGCAGCTTAGAGGACCGGACCCAGTACTTC
TRBV28,-,TRBJ1-5,few,CASSRKTGRSNQPQHF,TGTGCCAGCAGTCGGAAAACAGGGCGAAGCAATCAGCCCCAGCATTTT
TRBV5-1,-,TRBJ2-4,-,CASSPSGAHPIQYF,TGCGCCAGCAGCCCGTCTGGGGCCCACCCCATTCAGTACTTC
TRBV28,TRBD1,TRBJ2-2,-,CASSITQGAGLFF,TGTGCCAGCAGTATCACACAGGGGGCCGGGCTGTTTTTT
TRBV28,TRBD1,TRBJ1-2,-,CASSRWGQVNYGYTF,TGTGCCAGCAGCCGATGGGGACAGGTCAACTATGGCTACACCTTC
TRBV27,-,TRBJ2-7,-,CASRHHRDNPSYEQYF,TGTGCCAGCAGGCACCACCGGGACAACCCCTCCTACGAGCAGTACTTC
TRBV18,-,TRBJ1-3,-,CASSQLSSGNTIYF,TGTGCCAGCTCACAGTTGAGCTCTGGAAACACCATATATTTT
TRBV7-9,TRBD2,TRBJ2-4,-,CASSPLGGEVQYF,TGTGCCAGCAGCCCCCTTGGGGGGGAAGTTCAGTACTTC
TRBV28,-,TRBJ2-7,-,CASSTLQGSYEQYF,TGTGCCAGCAGTACCTTACAGGGATCCTACGAGCAGTACTTC
TRBV28,-,TRBJ2-5,once,CASSSQGRGLKETQYF,TGTGCCAGCAGTTCCCAGGGTCGCGGCTTGAAAGAGACCCAGTACTTC
TRBV6-1,-,TRBJ2-7,-,CASSEAAVAGIYEQYF,TGTGCCAGCAGTGAGGCTGCTGTGGCGGGGATCTACGAGCAGTACTTC
TRBV6-1,-,TRBJ1-1,once,CASRQFMNTEAFF,TGTGCCAGTAGACAGTTCATGAACACTGAAGCTTTCTTT
TRBV6-1,-,TRBJ1-2,-,CASSEVGGSYGYTF,TGTGCCAGCAGTGAAGTGGGGGGGTCCTATGGCTACACCTTC
TRBV18,-,TRBJ1-2,few,CASSPSTDRYGYTF,TGTGCCAGCTCACCTTCGACGGACCGCTATGGCTACACCTTC
TRBV6-6,-,TRBJ2-7,few,CASSYSGQGEQYF,TGTGCCAGCAGTTACTCGGGGCAGGGGGAGCAGTACTTC
TRBV11-3,-,TRBJ1-4,-,CASSSPSSPREKLFF,TGTGCCAGCAGCTCCCCCTCGAGTCCCCGAGAAAAACTGTTTTTT
TRBV6-1,-,TRBJ2-3,-,CASSYQGRSDTQYF,TGTGCCAGCAGTTATCAGGGTCGGTCAGATACGCAGTATTTT
TRBV28,-,TRBJ2-1,-,CASSSRGAQFF,TGTGCCAGCAGTAGTCGGGGGGCGCAGTTCTTC
TRBV28,TRBD2,TRBJ2-7,once,CASSGLAGAGEAYEQYF,TGTGCCAGCAGCGGACTAGCGGGAGCTGGGGAAGCCTACGAGCAGTACTTC
TRBV5-1,-,TRBJ2-2,-,CASSDPRRGLTGELFF,TGCGCCAGCAGCGATCCCCGGAGGGGTCTGACCGGGGAGCTGTTTTTT
TRBV28,-,TRBJ1-4,-,CASSFGGPILEKLFF,TGTGCCAGCAGTTTCGGGGGTCCCATTCTAGAAAAACTGTTTTTT
TRBV23-1,-,TRBJ1-2,-,CASRPGRGDGYTF,TGCGCCAGCAGGCCGGGAAGAGGAGATGGCTACACCTTC
TRBV11-2,TRBD1,TRBJ2-1,-,CASSPRITRGLLGNEQFF,TGTGCCAGCAGCCCCAGGATTACGAGGGGGCTTTTAGGCAATGAGCAGTTCTTC
TRBV7-9,TRBD1,TRBJ1-1,-,CASSSPTGGPTEAFF,TGTGCCAGCAGCTCGCCAACAGGGGGGCCCACTGAAGCTTTCTTT
TRBV5-1,TRBD2,TRBJ2-7,-,CASSNLAGGPKQYF,TGCGCCAGCAGCAACCTAGCGGGAGGGCCGAAGCAGTACTTC
TRBV18,TRBD2,TRBJ2-1,once,CASSQGTSGTFEQFF,TGTGCCAGCTCCCAGGGGACTAGCGGGACTTTCGAGCAGTTCTTC
TRBV28,TRBD2,TRBJ2-3,-,CASSRPPGGSTDTQYF,TGTGCCAGCAGTCGGCCCCCGGGGGGGAGCACAGATACGCAGTATTTT
TRBV7-9,TRBD2,TRBJ2-1,-,CASSLGGTSGVYEQFF,TGTGCCAGCAGCTTAGGTGGGACTAGCGGGGTCTATGAGCAGTTCTTC
TRBV6-1,-,TRBJ2-1,-,CASSEQPGHSEQFF,TGTGCCAGCAGTGAACAGCCGGGCCACAGTGAGCAGTTCTTC
TRBV7-3,TRBD2,TRBJ2-3,-,CASSSIQTVTRLAGPSTDTQYF,TGTGCCAGCAGCTCAATACAGACTGTCACTCGACTAGCGGGGCCTAGCACAGATACGCAGTATTTT
TRBV9,TRBD1,TRBJ2-7,-,CASPGQGTLRGGSYEQYF,TGTGCCAGCCCGGGACAGGGGACATTGAGGGGAGGCTCCTACGAGCAGTACTTC
TRBV6-1,-,TRBJ1-5,-,CASSGAGYGNQPQHF,TGTGCCAGCAGTGGGGCAGGGTATGGCAATCAGCCCCAGCATTTT
TRBV7-8,-,TRBJ2-7,-,CASSLGRHYEQYF,TGTGCCAGCAGCTTGGGCAGACACTACGAGCAGTACTTC
TRBV21-1,-,TRBJ2-3,-,CASSNPLAGDGSDTQYF,TGTGCCAGCAGCAACCCACTAGCGGGAGATGGGTCAGATACGCAGTATTTT
TRBV7-8,-,TRBJ2-5,-,CASSPAGRQETQYF,TGTGCCAGCAGCCCGGCGGGAAGGCAAGAGACCCAGTACTTC
TRBV19,-,TRBJ1-2,-,CASSPGAQFYGYTF,TGTGCCAGTAGCCCCGGCGCCCAGTTCTATGGCTACACCTTC
TRBV19,-,TRBJ1-1,-,CASSPVGGQGAYTEAFF,TGTGCCAGTAGCCCGGTGGGGGGGCAGGGAGCTTACACTGAAGCTTTCTTT
TRBV28,-,TRBJ2-7,-,CASSPDRSYEQYF,TGTGCCAGCAGTCCGGACAGATCCTACGAGCAGTACTTC
TRBV6-1,-,TRBJ1-2,-,CASRAGRHGYTF,TGTGCCAGCAGGGCGGGACGGCATGGCTACACCTTC
TRBV28,TRBD2,TRBJ2-7,once,CASSLSPGLAAQSYEQYF,TGTGCCAGCAGTTTATCGCCGGGACTAGCGGCCCAATCCTACGAGCAGTACTTC
TRBV7-9,-,TRBJ2-5,-,CASSPEGAGLPGTQYF,TGTGCCAGCAGCCCCGAAGGGGCGGGATTACCGGGGACCCAGTACTTC